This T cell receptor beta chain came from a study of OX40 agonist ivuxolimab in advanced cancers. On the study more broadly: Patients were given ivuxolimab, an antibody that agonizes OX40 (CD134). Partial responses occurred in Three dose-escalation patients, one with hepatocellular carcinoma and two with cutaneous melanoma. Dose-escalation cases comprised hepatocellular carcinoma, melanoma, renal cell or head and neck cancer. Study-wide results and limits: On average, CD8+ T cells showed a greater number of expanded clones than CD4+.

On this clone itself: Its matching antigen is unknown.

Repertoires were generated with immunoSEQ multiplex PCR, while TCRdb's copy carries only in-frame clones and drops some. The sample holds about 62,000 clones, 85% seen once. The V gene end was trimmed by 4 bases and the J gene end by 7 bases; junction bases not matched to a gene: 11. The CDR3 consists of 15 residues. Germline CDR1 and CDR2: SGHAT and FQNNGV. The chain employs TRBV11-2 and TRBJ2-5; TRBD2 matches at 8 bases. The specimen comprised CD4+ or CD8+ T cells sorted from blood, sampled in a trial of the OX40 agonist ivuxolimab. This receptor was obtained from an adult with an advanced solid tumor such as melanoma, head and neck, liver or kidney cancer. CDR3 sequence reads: CASSYTGGAGGTQYF. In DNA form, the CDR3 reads TGTGCCAGCAGCTACACCGGGGGGGCCGGCGGGACCCAGTACTTC.